This note documents a single T cell receptor beta chain sequence. What it binds is unknown. This record comes from a study of Tregs in tolerant kidney transplant recipients. CDR3 length: 14 residues. V dropped 3 bases and J dropped 0 bases, with 6 bases sitting between them. The table came from immunoSEQ multiplex PCR; TCRdb's copy has only in-frame clones and leaves some out. The table lists tens of thousands of clones, 84% of them singletons. Study findings and constraints: The small number of patients limits these findings pending further validation. Tregs expanded with activated donor B cells seemed most donor-specific.

This chain links TRBV23-1 with TRBJ2-1; no definite D call. TRBV23-1 is given ORF status, its function remaining uncertain. The sequenced sample was CD4+ T cells from blood. This receptor was taken from a human donor in good health. The CDR3 DNA follows: TGCGCCAGCAGTCATGTCTGCTCCTACAATGAGCAGTTCTTC. Its translation: CASSHVCSYNEQFF.